A single sample gave rise to the 13 T cell receptor beta chains below, sequenced in a study of cytomegalovirus exposure and HLA in healthy donors. PCR amplification relied on 60 Vbeta primers (plus 13 Jbeta primers). Data came from immunoSEQ multiplex PCR; TCRdb stores just in-frame clones and leaves some out. The table lists 140,000 or so clones, 80% of them singletons, with 4.5% in the top ten. What was sequenced was PBMCs. Receptor source: a man in his forties in good health and CMV-seronegative.

The CDR3 loop reads CASRGQGPANTEAFF. CDR3 DNA sequence: TGTGCCAGTAGGGGACAGGGTCCGGCAAACACTGAAGCTTTCTTT. The chain couples TRBV19 to TRBJ1-1, with 9 bases that match TRBD1. Germline lookup yields CDR1 LNHDA and CDR2 SQIVND (reference sequence). J gave up 2 bases and V 6 bases, and 7 bases lay outside the gene matches. CDR3 length: 15 amino acids.

This clone was observed a handful of times. This sequence joins TRBV5-6 and TRBJ2-7; tentatively, D is TRBD1 (6 bases). V was shortened by 0 bases and J by 2 bases, with 12 bases between the two germline ends. The germline V gene encodes CDR1 SGHDT and CDR2 YYEEEE. CDR3 length equals 15 residues. CDR3 sequence reads: CASSLAGQSTYEQYF. CDR3 DNA: TGTGCCAGCAGCTTGGCAGGACAGTCCACCTACGAGCAGTACTTC.

The genes are TRBV6-4 and TRBJ2-1; D is unclear. This CDR3 region has 14 residues. CDR1 is MRHNA, CDR2 SNTAGT, per germline. V lost 6 bases and J 8 bases, leaving 17 bases between the germline ends. The CDR3 nucleotides are TGTGCCAGCAGCGCCCGTGGGCCGCCCGATGAGCAGTTCTTC. It yields the protein CASSARGPPDEQFF.

The chain couples TRBV18 to TRBJ2-5; tentatively, D is TRBD1 (6 bases). Trimming took 3 bases from V and 4 from J, leaving 18 bases between them. Germline V gene sequence: CDR1 KGHSH, CDR2 LQKENI. This CDR3 is 16 amino acids long. CDR3 bases: TGTGCCAGCTCACCGAGGGACATCCAAGGCGGAGAGACCCAGTACTTC. Encoded protein: CASSPRDIQGGETQYF.

The chain is built from TRBV5-4 and TRBJ2-1; 9 bases match TRBD2. V was clipped by 3 bases and J by 5 bases; unmatched bases: 6. Germline CDR1 reads SGHNT; CDR2 reads YYREEE (reference sequence). The CDR3 sequence is 15 residues long. The CDR3 DNA is TGTGCCAGCAGCTGGAGCGGGGGGAACAACAATGAGCAGTTCTTC. It yields the protein CASSWSGGNNNEQFF.

The chain is built from TRBV11-3 and TRBJ2-5, with unresolved D. V lost 0 bases and J lost 2, with 7 bases in between. This CDR3 is 14 amino acids long. In germline, CDR1 is SGHNT, CDR2 YENEEA. In DNA form, the CDR3 reads TGTGCCAGCAGCTTAGATACAGCTCAAGAGACCCAGTACTTC. It yields the protein CASSLDTAQETQYF.

This chain joins TRBV7-2 and TRBJ2-5; the D is unclear. The ends were cut back, 8 bases at V and 7 bases at J, with 11 bases in the middle. The CDR3 runs to 11 residues. In germline, CDR1 is SGHTA, CDR2 FQGNSA. CDR3 DNA: TGTGCCAGCTCAAGACTCGGGACCCAGTACTTC. It translates to CASSRLGTQYF.

V gene TRBV2 combines with J gene TRBJ1-5; 9 bases match TRBD1. Germline V gives CDR1 SNHLY, CDR2 FYNNEI. This CDR3 has 14 residues. Trimming cost V 6 bases and J 1 base; bases outside gene matches: 1. In DNA, the CDR3 is TGTGCCAGCAGGGACAGGGGAAGCAATCAGCCCCAGCATTTT. Its translation is CASRDRGSNQPQHF.

V and J are TRBV5-6 and TRBJ2-2, with TRBD1 identical over 9 bases. After removal of 3 bases from V and 3 bases from J, the junction contained 3 bases not matched to a gene. Germline CDR1 reads SGHDT; CDR2 reads YYEEEE. This CDR3 has 15 amino acids. CDR3 in amino acids: CASSWGQGHTGELFF. The CDR3 bases are TGTGCCAGCAGCTGGGGACAGGGTCACACCGGGGAGCTGTTTTTT.

J is TRBJ2-7 and V is TRBV7-9, with D possibly matching TRBD1 (6 bases). CDR3 size: 16 residues. V was cut by 5 bases and J by 2 bases, with 19 bases left in between. Germline assignment: CDR1 SEHNR and CDR2 FQNEAQ (reference sequence). The CDR3 region is CASSAPEDRKAYEQYF. In nucleotides, the CDR3 is TGTGCCAGCAGCGCGCCCGAGGACAGAAAAGCCTACGAGCAGTACTTC.

The chain joins TRBV7-9 to TRBJ2-5; maybe TRBD2 (6 bases). Germline V CDR1 and CDR2: SEHNR, FQNEAQ (reference sequence). Trimming took 8 bases from V and 5 from J, leaving 12 bases between them. This CDR3 comprises 12 residues. The DNA of the CDR3 is TGTGCCAGCGCGCCCGGGAGTGAGACCCAGTACTTC. Translating gives CASAPGSETQYF.

This clone turned up a few times. The chain combines TRBV9 with TRBJ1-5; weak D call: TRBD1 (6 bases). Germline lookup yields CDR1 SGDLS and CDR2 YYNGEE. This CDR3 spans 13 amino acids. Trimming shortened V by 0 bases and J by 9 bases, and 10 bases separated the two germline ends. CDR3 bases: TGTGCCAGCAGCGTAGATCAAGGGGGGCCCCAGCATTTT. This sequence encodes CASSVDQGGPQHF.

This clone came up once. The rearrangement joins TRBV27 to TRBJ2-7; 9 nucleotides agree with TRBD1. CDR1 is MNHEY, CDR2 SMNVEV, per germline (reference sequence). The CDR3 loop spans 14 amino acids. V lost 9 bases, J lost 2 bases, and 8 bases stayed unmatched. This chain's CDR3 is CASHARQGAYEQYF. The CDR3 coding sequence is TGTGCCAGTCACGCACGACAGGGGGCCTACGAGCAGTACTTC.